The present entry profiles one T cell receptor beta chain with its context. One end of the junction is discordant with germline, which a read error may explain. This CDR3 contains 16 residues. These data originate in a study of tumor-infiltrating lymphocytes in primary liver carcinoma. The authors made TCR beta cDNA from about 500 ng total RNA with a constant-region primer. Three-round nested multiplex PCR performed with slightly modified ARM-PCR produced the TCR beta libraries. Rounds one and two of PCR, each of 10 cycles, were primed with TRBV1-TRBV30 forward primers and a C-beta reverse primer. Each CDR3 protein gets one entry after TCRdb re-called the multiplex PCR reads with MiXCR. The data show roughly 22,000 distinct CDR3 sequences, around 81% seen once. From about 19-30 mg of unsorted bulk tissue, DNA and RNA were co-extracted together.

Sequencing was carried out using liver tumor tissue from sampling region 2. Subset specified: tumor region T2, inferior pole. The chain recombines TRBV12-3 or TRBV12-4 with TRBJ2-5, with TRBD1 matching 8 bases. This clonotype was sampled from a woman in her 30s with primary liver carcinoma and hepatitis B virus infection. CDR3 residues: CVSSSRTGGRQETQYF. The CDR3 DNA reads as TGTGTCAGCAGTTCTCGTACAGGGGGAAGACAAGAGACCCAGTACTTC.